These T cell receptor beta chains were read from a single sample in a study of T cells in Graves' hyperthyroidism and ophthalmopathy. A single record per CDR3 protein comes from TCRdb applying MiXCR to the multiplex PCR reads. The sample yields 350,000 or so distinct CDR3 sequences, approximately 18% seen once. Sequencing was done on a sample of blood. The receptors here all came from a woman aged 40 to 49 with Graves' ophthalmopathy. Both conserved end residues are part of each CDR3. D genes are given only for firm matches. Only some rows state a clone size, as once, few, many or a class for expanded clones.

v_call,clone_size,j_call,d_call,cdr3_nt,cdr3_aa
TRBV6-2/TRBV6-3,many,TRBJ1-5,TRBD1,TGTGCCAGCAGTGATCCGGGACAGAATCAGCCCCAGCATTTT,CASSDPGQNQPQHF
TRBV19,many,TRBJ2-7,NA,TGTGCCAGTAGGACCCCAGGGGACTACGAGCAGTACTTC,CASRTPGDYEQYF
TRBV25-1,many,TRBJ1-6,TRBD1,TGTGCCAGCAGGGGACAGGGGAGTGATTCACCCCTCCACTTT,CASRGQGSDSPLHF
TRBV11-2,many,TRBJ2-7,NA,TGTGCCAGCAGCCCGGGGGGTTTGGATCCAGGGGGCAGCTCCTACGAGCAGTACTTC,CASSPGGLDPGGSSYEQYF
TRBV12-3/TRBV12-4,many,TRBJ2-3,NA,TGTGCCAGCAGCCCTCCTCCTTCCACAGATACGCAGTGTTTT,CASSPPPSTDTQCF
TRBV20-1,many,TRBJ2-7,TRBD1,TGCAGTGCTAGTCTCCAGGACAGGTTCTCCTACGAGCAGTACTTC,CSASLQDRFSYEQYF
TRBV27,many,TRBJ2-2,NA,TGTGCCAGCAGTTTATCGAGACGCCTCACCGGGGAGCTGTTTTTT,CASSLSRRLTGELFF
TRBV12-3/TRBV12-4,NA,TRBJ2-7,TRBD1,TGTGCCAGCAGTTTACTCAGGACAGGGGGCTACGAGCAGTACTTC,CASSLLRTGGYEQYF
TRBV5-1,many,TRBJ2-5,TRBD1,TGCGCCAGCAGGGAAGACAGGGTCCGGGAGACCCAGTACTTC,CASREDRVRETQYF
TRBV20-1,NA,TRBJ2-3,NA,TGCAGTGCTAGTAGCCGGATTACAACCACAGATACGCAGTATTTT,CSASSRITTTDTQYF
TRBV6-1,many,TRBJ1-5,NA,TGTGCCAGCAGTAAGGCAGGGCTTTCAGCTCAGCCCCAGCATTTT,CASSKAGLSAQPQHF
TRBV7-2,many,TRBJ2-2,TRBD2,TGTGCCAGCAGACTAAAACTAGCGGGAGTCGGGGAGCTGTTTTTT,CASRLKLAGVGELFF
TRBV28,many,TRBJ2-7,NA,TGTGCCAGCAGTATAACAGGTGGGCAGTACTTC,CASSITGGQYF
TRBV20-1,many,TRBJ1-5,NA,TGCAGTGCCCACAGGACTAATTACAATCAGCCCCAGCATTTT,CSAHRTNYNQPQHF
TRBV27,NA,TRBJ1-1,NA,TGTGCCAGCTACAGGGTCGGGGCAACTGAAGCTTTCTTT,CASYRVGATEAFF
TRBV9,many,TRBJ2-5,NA,TGTGCCAGCAGCGTAGAAACAGGGAGAACGGAGACCCAGTACTTC,CASSVETGRTETQYF
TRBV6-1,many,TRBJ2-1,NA,TGTGCCAGCAGGGCTAGCCTACCGCTCTACAATGAGCAGTTCTTC,CASRASLPLYNEQFF
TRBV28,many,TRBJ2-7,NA,TGTGCCAGCAGTTTACCATCAGGGAACTACGAGCAGTACTTC,CASSLPSGNYEQYF
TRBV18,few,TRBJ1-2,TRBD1,TGTGCCAGCTCACGGGGACAGACTGAAGGCTACACCTTC,CASSRGQTEGYTF
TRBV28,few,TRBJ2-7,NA,TGTGCCAGCAGTACGGACTACCTCCTTCCCGAGCAGTACTTC,CASSTDYLLPEQYF
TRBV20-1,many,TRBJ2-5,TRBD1,TGCAGTGCAGAAGGGACAGCGAAAGAAGAGACCCAGTACTTC,CSAEGTAKEETQYF
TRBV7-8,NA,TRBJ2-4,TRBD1,TGTGCCAGCAGCTTCAGGGGGCGCGGGGACATTCAGTACTTC,CASSFRGRGDIQYF
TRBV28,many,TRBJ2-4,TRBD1,TGTGCCAGCAGTTTGGCGACAGGGGGTAGAGGGGCCAAAAACATTCAGTACTTC,CASSLATGGRGAKNIQYF
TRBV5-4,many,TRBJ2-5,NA,TGTGCCAGCAGCTTGCGGGGTCAGGGAGAGACCCAGTACTTC,CASSLRGQGETQYF
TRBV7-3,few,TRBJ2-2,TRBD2,TGTGCCAGCAGTCGGACGGGGGGTGATTCCGGGGAGCTGTTTTTT,CASSRTGGDSGELFF
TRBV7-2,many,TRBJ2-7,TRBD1,TGTGCCAGCAGCTTAGGGGGACAGGCAACCTACGAGCAGTACTTC,CASSLGGQATYEQYF
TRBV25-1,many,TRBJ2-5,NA,TGTGCCAGCAGTGATTGGGAGACCCAGTACTTC,CASSDWETQYF
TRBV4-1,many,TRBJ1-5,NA,TGCGCCAGCAGCCAACAACCTTCAGGGGTGGTCTATCAGCCCCAGCATTTT,CASSQQPSGVVYQPQHF
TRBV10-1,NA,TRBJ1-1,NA,TGCGCCAGCAGTGCACAGCCGAACACTGAAGCTTTCTTT,CASSAQPNTEAFF
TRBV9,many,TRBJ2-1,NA,TGTGCCAGCAGCGTAGGCGTAGCGGTCAAATACAATGAGCAGTTCTTC,CASSVGVAVKYNEQFF
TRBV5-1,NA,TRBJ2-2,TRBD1,TGCGCCAGCAGCTTGACAGGGGGCGCGGACACCGGGGAGCTGTTTTTT,CASSLTGGADTGELFF
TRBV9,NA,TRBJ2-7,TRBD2,TGTGCCAGCAGCGTAGCTCCCGGGACTAGCGGGAGGAGCTCCTACGAGCAGTACTTC,CASSVAPGTSGRSSYEQYF
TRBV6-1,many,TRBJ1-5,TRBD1,TGTGCCAGCAGTGAACCGGGACAGAATCAGCCCCAGCATTTT,CASSEPGQNQPQHF
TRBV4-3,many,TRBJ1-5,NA,TGCGCCAGCAGCCAAGACGCGGGGAGCAATCAGCCCCAGCATTTT,CASSQDAGSNQPQHF
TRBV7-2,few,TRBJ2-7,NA,TGTGCCAGCAGCCTCTACCCCTTGGAGCAGTACTTC,CASSLYPLEQYF
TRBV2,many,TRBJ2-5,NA,TGTGCCAGCAGGAGGGCCAGCGAAGAGACCCAGTACTTC,CASRRASEETQYF
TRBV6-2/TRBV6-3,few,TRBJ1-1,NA,TGTGCCAGCACCATTTCAGGTTGGGGCGCTGAAGCTTTCTTT,CASTISGWGAEAFF
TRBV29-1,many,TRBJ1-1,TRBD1,TGCAGCGTTGGCAGGGGGACCACTGAAGCTTTCTTT,CSVGRGTTEAFF
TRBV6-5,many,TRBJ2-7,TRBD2,TGTGCCAGCAGTCGGACTAGCGGACAAGTTATGGAGCAGTACTTC,CASSRTSGQVMEQYF
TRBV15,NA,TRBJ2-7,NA,TGTGCCACCAGTCAACCCCGGGACAACAATTACGAGCAGTACTTC,CATSQPRDNNYEQYF
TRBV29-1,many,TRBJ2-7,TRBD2,TGCAGCGTCGTACTAGCGGGAGTAGGTGTGGGGACCTACGAGCAGTACTTC,CSVVLAGVGVGTYEQYF
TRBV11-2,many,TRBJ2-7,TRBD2,TGTGCCAGCAGCTTAAGGGTTCTAGCGGGACCCGAGGTAAAGCAGTACTTC,CASSLRVLAGPEVKQYF
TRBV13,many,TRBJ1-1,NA,TGTGCCAGCAGCTTAGGAGGGCAGGGAGGTACTGAAGCTTTCTTT,CASSLGGQGGTEAFF
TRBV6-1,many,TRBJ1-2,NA,TGTGCCAGCATAGGCGGGACAAGGGGAAGGGAAGGCTACACCTTC,CASIGGTRGREGYTF
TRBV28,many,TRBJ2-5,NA,TGTGCCAGCAGTTCGACTGGCGGGACCCAGTACTTC,CASSSTGGTQYF
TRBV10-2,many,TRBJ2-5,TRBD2,TGCGCCAGCAGTGAAGGGGACTACCTGGGGGAGACCCAGTACTTC,CASSEGDYLGETQYF
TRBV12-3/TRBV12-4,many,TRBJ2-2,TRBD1,TGTGCCAGCAGTTTGGGGACAGGGGGACCAAACACCGGGGAGCTGTTTTTT,CASSLGTGGPNTGELFF
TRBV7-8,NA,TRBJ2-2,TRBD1,TGTGCCAGCAGCTTGGCCCTGTGGACAGGGGGACCCGGGGAGCTGTTTTTT,CASSLALWTGGPGELFF
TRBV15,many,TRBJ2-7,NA,TGTGCCACTCGGCAGCTGGATGGATCCTACGAGCAGTACTTC,CATRQLDGSYEQYF
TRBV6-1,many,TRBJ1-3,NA,TGTGCCAGCAGTGCGGTAGGAGACACCATATATTTT,CASSAVGDTIYF
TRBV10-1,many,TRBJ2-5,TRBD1,TGCGCCAGCAGTGAGGGGACAGGGGTCGAGACCCAGTACTTC,CASSEGTGVETQYF
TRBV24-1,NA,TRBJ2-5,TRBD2,TGTGCCACCAGTGATGAGACCCGGGGTAGCGGGAGCGGTAAGACCCAGTACTTC,CATSDETRGSGSGKTQYF
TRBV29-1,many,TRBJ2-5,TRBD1,TGCAGCGTTGTTGGGAGGACAGGGCGAGAGACCCAGTACTTC,CSVVGRTGRETQYF
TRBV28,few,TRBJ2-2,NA,TGTGCCAGCAGAAGATCCCCAAGCAGTACGCTGTTTTTT,CASRRSPSSTLFF
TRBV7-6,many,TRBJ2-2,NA,TGTGCCAGCAGCCGAGGCCAGGATGGGGAGCTGTTTTTT,CASSRGQDGELFF
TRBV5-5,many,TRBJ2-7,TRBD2,TGTGCCAGCGCAACCGCGGGAGGTAGCGTCTACGAGCAGTACTTC,CASATAGGSVYEQYF
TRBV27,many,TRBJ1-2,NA,TGTGCCAGCAGTTTAAGACGAGACTATGGCTACACCTTC,CASSLRRDYGYTF
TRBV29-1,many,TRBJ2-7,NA,TGCAGCGTTGAAGATCTGTCCGAGCAGTACTTC,CSVEDLSEQYF
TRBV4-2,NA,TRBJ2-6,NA,TGTGCCAGCAGCCCGGAGGGTATATCTGGGGCCAACGTCCTGACTTTC,CASSPEGISGANVLTF